Listed here are 14 T cell receptor beta chains from one sample, sequenced in a study of T cells in Graves' hyperthyroidism and ophthalmopathy. Using RNA transcripts as the source, TCR beta CDR3 regions were amplified. Researchers ran a first-round RT-PCR on the TCR CDR3 using the HTBI primer set. TCRdb re-derived calls from the multiplex PCR reads in MiXCR, one entry per CDR3 protein. Counted here are 350,000 to 450,000 distinct CDR3 sequences, 15% to 20% occurring once; the ten biggest clones make up around a third. Sequenced: blood. These receptors all come from a woman aged 30 to 39 with Graves' hyperthyroidism that later progressed to Graves' ophthalmopathy.

There are many counts of this clonotype. This chain joins TRBV4-1 and TRBJ2-1; D is undetermined. V was shortened by 0 bases and J by 7 bases, with 16 bases between the two germline ends. Germline values: CDR1 MGHRA, CDR2 YSYEKL. This CDR3 spans 16 amino acids. CDR3 sequence (DNA): TGCGCCAGCAGCCAAGAGCTCATGATCGGAGAGAATGAGCAGTTCTTC. It codes for CASSQELMIGENEQFF.

This clonotype was observed at least ten times. The rearrangement uses TRBV6-1 and TRBJ1-6; the match to TRBD1 covers 7 bases. The germline V gene has CDR1 MNHNS and CDR2 SASEGT. The junction had 10 bases not matched to a gene; V was cut back by 3 bases and J by 5 bases. The CDR3 sequence is 17 residues long. DNA of the CDR3: TGTGCCAGCAGTGACCCCCCTTGGACAGGCAATAATTCACCCCTCCACTTT. It specifies CASSDPPWTGNNSPLHF.

The V gene is TRBV28, the J gene TRBJ1-2, with D perhaps TRBD1 (6 bases). The germline gives CDR1 MDHEN, CDR2 SYDVKM. V was trimmed by 5 bases and J by 5 bases, leaving 24 bases between them. CDR3 length: 17 residues. The chain's CDR3 is CASSPRRTVAHLYGYTF. The CDR3 DNA reads TGTGCCAGCAGTCCCCGAAGGACAGTGGCCCATCTTTATGGCTACACCTTC.

The chain couples TRBV7-9 to TRBJ1-1; D call uncertain. The CDR3 consists of 13 residues. Germline V gene lookup returns CDR1 SEHNR and CDR2 FQNEAQ (reference sequence). V was cut by 7 bases and J by 7 bases, with 16 bases left in between. CDR3 in DNA: TGTGCCAGCATCCTGGCCGGGCCCGGTGAAGCTTTCTTT. It codes for CASILAGPGEAFF.

This clonotype was observed many times. The gene calls are TRBV12-3 or TRBV12-4 and TRBJ2-1; possibly TRBD1 or TRBD2 for D (5 bases each). The CDR3 covers 14 residues. Trimming removed 7 bases at V and 0 bases at J, with 10 bases between. For the CDR3, the DNA is TGTGCCAGCATGATCGGGACCTCCTACAATGAGCAGTTCTTC. As protein: CASMIGTSYNEQFF.

This clonotype came up many times. The chain recombines TRBV5-6 with TRBJ1-2, with a weak D call TRBD1 (6 bases). Per the germline V gene, CDR1 is SGHDT and CDR2 is YYEEEE. The ends were cut back, 7 bases at V and 3 bases at J, with 16 bases in the middle. This CDR3 is built from 14 residues. CDR3 coding DNA: TGTGCCAGCGTGGGGCAGGGGAAACACTATGGCTACACCTTC. Translation: CASVGQGKHYGYTF.

This clonotype was recorded at least ten times. V usage is TRBV2 and J usage is TRBJ1-1; D ambiguous. With 5 bases removed from V and 3 bases from J, the gap between germline ends came to 4 bases. The CDR3 runs 11 residues. Germline loops: CDR1 SNHLY, CDR2 FYNNEI. CDR3 amino acids: CASSQDTEAFF. CDR3 coding DNA: TGTGCCAGCAGTCAGGACACTGAAGCTTTCTTT.

V usage is TRBV5-1 and J usage is TRBJ2-1; 7 bases map to TRBD2. The junction had 6 bases not matched to a gene; V was cut back by 6 bases and J by 6 bases. Germline V gene data show CDR1 as SGHRS and CDR2 as YFSETQ. The CDR3 covers 13 residues. DNA for the CDR3: TGCGCCAGCATGATTTCGGGGGGCAATGAGCAGTTCTTC. Encoded protein: CASMISGGNEQFF.

This rearrangement joins TRBV11-2 to TRBJ2-1, with TRBD1 identical over 9 bases. This CDR3 is built from 14 residues. Germline V gene data show CDR1 as SGHAT and CDR2 as FQNNGV. V was pared by 5 bases and J by 9 bases, with 8 bases of the junction left unmatched. CDR3 protein: CASSPGTGNPEQFF. Here the CDR3 DNA reads TGTGCCAGCAGCCCCGGGACAGGGAACCCTGAGCAGTTCTTC.

This clonotype was picked up many times. This chain's CDR3 is CSASRTANTEAFF. DNA of the CDR3: TGCAGTGCTAGTAGGACAGCGAACACTGAAGCTTTCTTT. J is TRBJ1-1 and V is TRBV20-1; D perhaps matches TRBD1 (6 bases). Germline lookup yields CDR1 DFQATT and CDR2 SNEGSKA (reference sequence). V was cut by 3 bases and J by 1 base, with 9 bases left in between. The CDR3 extends over 13 amino acids.

This clonotype has ten or more counts. The chain couples TRBV13 to TRBJ1-5, with unresolved D. The germline V gene encodes CDR1 PRHDT and CDR2 FYEKMQ (reference sequence). This CDR3 is built from 14 residues. Between the trimmed V and J ends, which lost 4 bases and 2 bases, there was a span of 9 bases. The CDR3 sequence: CASSYGSGNQPQHF. In nucleotides, the CDR3 is TGTGCCAGCAGCTACGGTTCAGGCAATCAGCCCCAGCATTTT.

This clonotype was counted many times. The V call is TRBV5-1, the J call TRBJ1-2, with 8 bases lining up with TRBD1. CDR3 length: 15 amino acids. J was trimmed by 5 bases and V by 4 bases; bases with no gene match: 10. Germline assignment: CDR1 SGHRS and CDR2 YFSETQ. The CDR3 here is CASSTDAGQAYGYTF. CDR3 sequence (DNA): TGCGCCAGCAGCACGGACGCGGGACAGGCTTATGGCTACACCTTC.

This clonotype has just a few counts. DNA for the CDR3: TGTGCCAGCAGCCAAGATCCGGTTGAGCAGTTCTTC. Its translation is CASSQDPVEQFF. This chain links TRBV4-2 with TRBJ2-1; no firm D call. CDR1 and CDR2 (germline): LGHNA, YNFKEQ. The V end lost 0 bases, the J end lost 9 bases, and 6 bases lay between the germline ends. The CDR3 runs 12 residues.

This clonotype was observed at least ten times. The CDR3 region has the DNA TGTGCCATCAGTGCCGGGACCGCTGTTAACTATGGCTACACCTTC. Protein: CAISAGTAVNYGYTF. The V and J genes are TRBV10-3 and TRBJ1-2; D is possibly TRBD1 (5 bases). The CDR3 totals 15 residues. CDR1 is ENHRY, CDR2 SYGVKD, per germline. V was pared by 4 bases and J by 1 base, with 13 bases between.